This entry features one T cell receptor beta chain sequence. Its antigen is undetermined. Libraries were prepared by immunoSEQ multiplex PCR; TCRdb keeps only in-frame clonotypes and omits some of them. This repertoire shows almost 95,000 clones, roughly 86% found once; its top ten account for approximately 0.8%. Germline assignment: CDR1 MNHEY and CDR2 SMNVEV (reference sequence). The CDR3 is 12 amino acids. With 7 bases clipped from V and 10 bases from J, the junction kept 6 bases outside the gene matches. The data were taken from a study of a mutant IDH1 vaccine in newly diagnosed glioma. The time point here: week 47, end of study. The study gave 300 ug of mutant IDH1 20-mer peptide per vaccine dose, with topical imiquimod.

The chain has TRBV27 and TRBJ2-1; 8 bases align to TRBD1. This receptor was identified in a woman aged 45-60 years with glioma. Sequencing used PBMCs, obtained from a glioma patient whose treatment included an IDH1 peptide vaccine. The CDR3 here is CASNSGGREQFF. DNA for the CDR3: TGTGCCAGCAACTCAGGGGGCAGGGAGCAGTTCTTC.